A single sample is the source of the 23 T cell receptor beta chains below, sequenced in a study of T cells in narcolepsy. Sequencing was performed with immunoSEQ multiplex PCR; in TCRdb, only in-frame clones are kept and a portion is missing. Of around 25,000 clones listed, roughly nine tenths are singletons. The sample taken for sequencing was CD45RA- memory CD4+ T cells from PBMCs. The receptors were sampled from a human donor with narcolepsy.

V and J are TRBV10-3 and TRBJ2-1; TRBD1 is a possible D gene (7 bases). Deletions cut 0 bases from V and 1 base from J, with 19 bases between. Germline loops: CDR1 ENHRY, CDR2 SYGVKD. This CDR3 is 19 amino acids long. The CDR3 DNA is TGTGCCATCAGTGAGTCTGCTAGTTTGGCAGGGGGGTCCTACAATGAGCAGTTCTTC. Translated: CAISESASLAGGSYNEQFF.

This clone appeared a few times. This chain uses TRBV5-1 with TRBJ1-1; no definite D call. Germline loops: CDR1 SGHRS, CDR2 YFSETQ. The CDR3 runs 12 residues. The V and J ends lost 0 bases and 7 bases respectively, with 7 bases between them. CDR3: CASSLGIGEAFF. CDR3 in DNA: TGCGCCAGCAGCTTGGGCATCGGTGAAGCTTTCTTT. The entire variable domain, with the rest obtained from reference TRBV5-1 and TRBJ1-1, is as follows: KAGVTQTPRYLIKTRGQQVTLSCSPISGHRSVSWYQQTPGQGLQFLFEYFSETQRNKGNFPGRFSGRQFSNSRSEMNVSTLELGDSALYLCASSLGIGEAFFGQGTRLTVV.

The genes are TRBV14 and TRBJ1-2; D unresolved. Looked up from germline, CDR1 is SGHDN and CDR2 is FVKESK. V lost 6 bases, J lost 7 bases, and 12 bases lay in between. This CDR3 has 12 amino acids. The CDR3 loop is CASSSLVSGYTF. In DNA, the CDR3 is TGTGCCAGCAGTTCTCTCGTGAGTGGCTACACCTTC.

The V and J genes are TRBV6-6 and TRBJ1-6; maybe TRBD1 (5 bases). Germline CDR1 reads MNHNY; CDR2 reads SVGAGI (reference sequence). Between the trimmed V and J ends, which lost 2 bases and 7 bases, there was a span of 15 bases. There are 16 residues in the CDR3. For the CDR3, the DNA is TGTGCCAGCAGTTACGGGTCCTCGGGGGGAAATTCACCCCTCCACTTT. This translates into CASSYGSSGGNSPLHF.

The J gene is TRBJ1-1, the V gene TRBV4-1; 7 bases map to TRBD1. Germline CDR1 reads MGHRA; CDR2 reads YSYEKL. This CDR3 contains 17 residues. V dropped 1 base and J dropped 7; count of bases not matched to a gene: 15. CDR3 nucleotide sequence: TGCGCCAGCAGCCAAGGAACCTCCGGGACAGCGGACTTTGAAGCTTTCTTT. Protein sequence: CASSQGTSGTADFEAFF.

The V and J genes are TRBV28 and TRBJ2-2; D gene ambiguous. Germline CDR1 and CDR2: MDHEN and SYDVKM. Trimming left V 1 base short and J 5 bases short, with 14 bases between. The CDR3 extends over 16 amino acids. CDR3 region: CASSLFARGATGELFF. The DNA for the CDR3 is TGTGCCAGCAGTTTATTTGCTCGTGGTGCAACCGGGGAGCTGTTTTTT. Based on the CDR3 plus reference TRBV28 and TRBJ2-2, the full variable domain is DVKVTQSSRYLVKRTGEKVFLECVQDMDHENMFWYRQDPGLGLRLIYFSYDVKMKEKGDIPEGYSVSREKKERFSLILESASTNQTSMYLCASSLFARGATGELFFGEGSRLTVL.

The rearrangement uses TRBV10-3 and TRBJ2-3, with a weak D call TRBD1 (6 bases). The CDR3 is made up of 14 amino acids. Germline V gene lookup returns CDR1 ENHRY and CDR2 SYGVKD. V was clipped by 2 bases and J by 5 bases, with 11 bases between them. The CDR3 bases are TGTGCCATCAGTGAGACAGGGTTGAAAGATACGCAGTATTTT. Protein: CAISETGLKDTQYF.

The rearrangement uses TRBV5-4 and TRBJ2-5; possibly TRBD1 for D (7 bases). The CDR3 contains 15 residues. The germline CDR1 and CDR2 sequences are SGHNT and YYREEE (reference sequence). The V and J ends lost 4 bases and 2 bases respectively, with 15 bases between them. CDR3 residues: CASSLGGTAQETQYF. The CDR3 nucleotides are TGTGCCAGCAGCCTGGGCGGGACAGCTCAAGAGACCCAGTACTTC. The complete variable domain, with remaining parts taken from reference TRBV5-4 and TRBJ2-5, reads ETGVTQSPTHLIKTRGQQVTLRCSSQSGHNTVSWYQQALGQGPQFIFQYYREEENGRGNFPPRFSGLQFPNYSSELNVNALELDDSALYLCASSLGGTAQETQYFGPGTRLLVL.

V gene TRBV29-1 combines with J gene TRBJ1-1; D remains ambiguous. The CDR3 length is 14 residues. Trimming removed 5 bases at V and 4 bases at J, with 17 bases between. CDR1 SQVTM and CDR2 ANQGSEA come from the germline V gene. CDR3 sequence (DNA): TGCAGCGTTAGAACCGGGATAGTGGGCACTGAAGCTTTCTTT. Protein product: CSVRTGIVGTEAFF.

V gene TRBV5-6 combines with J gene TRBJ1-1, with a possible D match to TRBD1 (5 bases). From germline, CDR1 is SGHDT and CDR2 YYEEEE. The CDR3 contains 15 residues. Trimming pared 6 bases from V and 1 base from J, leaving 16 bases between. The CDR3 loop reads CASNRDRVPNTEAFF. CDR3 nucleotides: TGTGCCAGCAACCGGGACCGGGTTCCGAACACTGAAGCTTTCTTT.

This clone was counted once. The gene calls are TRBV6-1 and TRBJ1-5; maybe TRBD1 (6 bases). V shed 7 bases and J shed 6 bases, with 16 bases lying between them. Germline-derived CDR1 and CDR2 are MNHNS and SASEGT. The CDR3 has 14 amino acids. CDR3 in DNA: TGTGCCAGCACTCAACAGGGTGGAGGTCAGCCCCAGCATTTT. Translation: CASTQQGGGQPQHF.

The chain employs TRBV10-3 and TRBJ1-2; D possibly corresponds to TRBD1 (5 bases). The CDR3 has 13 amino acids. The V end lost 7 bases, the J end lost 3 bases, and 12 bases lay between the germline ends. From germline, CDR1 is ENHRY and CDR2 SYGVKD. CDR3 sequence (DNA): TGTGCCATCAATCAGCAGGGAGACTATGGCTACACCTTC. It codes for CAINQQGDYGYTF.

As regards this clone: Other DNA sequences in the same sample also yield this CDR3. The V and J genes are TRBV2 and TRBJ1-1; a weak D match, TRBD1 (5 bases). This CDR3 is 13 amino acids long. Germline V lookup: CDR1 SNHLY, CDR2 FYNNEI. The ends were cut back, 6 bases at V and 1 base at J, with 9 bases in the middle. The CDR3 DNA reads as TGTGCCAGCAGCAGCCAGGGGAACACTGAAGCTTTCTTT. Protein product: CASSSQGNTEAFF.

V and J are TRBV28 and TRBJ2-7; TRBD2 agrees at 11 bases. The germline gives CDR1 MDHEN, CDR2 SYDVKM. The CDR3 is 18 residues long. The ends lost 7 bases at V and 2 bases at J; junction bases unmatched: 16. In DNA, the CDR3 is TGTGCCAGCAACCCGGCTGGGGCTAGCGGGGGGATAACCTACGAGCAGTACGTC. This gives the protein CASNPAGASGGITYEQYV.

The chain has TRBV6-5 and TRBJ2-7; 10 positions match TRBD2. J was trimmed by 3 bases and V by 6 bases; bases with no gene match: 8. The length of the CDR3 is 15 residues. Germline CDR1 MNHEY, CDR2 SVGAGI. CDR3 in amino acids: CASSRASGGYYEQYV. Written as DNA, the CDR3 is TGTGCCAGCAGCCGAGCTAGCGGGGGTTACTACGAGCAGTACGTC.

This sequence joins TRBV6-5 and TRBJ1-5; 9 bases map to TRBD1. The CDR3 extends over 15 amino acids. Trimming at V came to 5 bases and at J to 6 bases, leaving 8 bases not matched to a gene. Looked up from germline, CDR1 is MNHEY and CDR2 is SVGAGI. Here the CDR3 DNA reads TGTGCCAGCAGTGTAAAGGGACAGGGTAGTCAGCCCCAGCATTTT. Translated: CASSVKGQGSQPQHF.

The chain joins TRBV27 to TRBJ2-7, with D possibly matching TRBD2 (5 bases). Germline V gene sequence: CDR1 MNHEY, CDR2 SMNVEV (reference sequence). The CDR3 extends over 14 amino acids. V was trimmed by 5 bases and J by 9 bases, leaving 20 bases between them. The CDR3 here is CASSPRALLGVQYF. The CDR3 DNA is TGTGCCAGCAGTCCGAGGGCCCTCCTTGGGGTGCAGTACTTC.

The J gene is TRBJ2-3, the V gene TRBV5-1; tentatively, D is TRBD1 (6 bases). Trimming cost V 5 bases and J 4 bases, with 11 bases left between them. CDR3 length: 13 amino acids. The germline V gene has CDR1 SGHRS and CDR2 YFSETQ. The CDR3 bases are TGCGCCAGCAGACCGGACAGCCCAGATACGCAGTATTTT. It translates to CASRPDSPDTQYF. The variable domain in full, with the rest retrieved from reference TRBV5-1 and TRBJ2-3, is KAGVTQTPRYLIKTRGQQVTLSCSPISGHRSVSWYQQTPGQGLQFLFEYFSETQRNKGNFPGRFSGRQFSNSRSEMNVSTLELGDSALYLCASRPDSPDTQYFGPGTRLTVL.

The chain links TRBV2 to TRBJ2-5; D gene uncertain. Germline loops: CDR1 SNHLY, CDR2 FYNNEI. The CDR3 covers 14 residues. V dropped 4 bases and J dropped 3 bases, with 12 bases sitting between them. The CDR3 coding sequence is TGTGCCAGCAGTGCGGCCTCGATTAAAGAGACCCAGTACTTC. Its translation: CASSAASIKETQYF. Drawing the rest from reference TRBV2 and TRBJ2-5, the complete variable domain is EPEVTQTPSHQVTQMGQEVILRCVPISNHLYFYWYRQILGQKVEFLVSFYNNEISEKSEIFDDQFSVERPDGSNFTLKIRSTKLEDSAMYFCASSAASIKETQYFGPGTRLLVL.

V gene TRBV5-4 combines with J gene TRBJ2-7; D might be TRBD1 (6 bases). This CDR3 is 13 amino acids long. Germline V lookup: CDR1 SGHNT, CDR2 YYREEE (reference sequence). The ends were cut back, 0 bases at V and 4 bases at J, with 8 bases in the middle. In DNA, the CDR3 is TGTGCCAGCAGCTTGGGGGGGCGATACGAGCAGTACTTC. Protein product: CASSLGGRYEQYF.

This clone appeared a few times. The CDR3 DNA follows: TGTGCCAGCCAAATGCAGGCAGCAAAGGGTAACTATGGCTACACCTTC. Protein sequence: CASQMQAAKGNYGYTF. The chain combines TRBV7-9 with TRBJ1-2; D remains unclear. The length of the CDR3 is 16 residues. Trimming removed 8 bases from V and 1 base from J, with 20 bases in between. Germline V gene lookup returns CDR1 SEHNR and CDR2 FQNEAQ (reference sequence).

The chain employs TRBV5-4 and TRBJ2-7; TRBD2 is a possible D gene (6 bases). Germline CDR1 reads SGHNT; CDR2 reads YYREEE (reference sequence). V lost 4 bases and J lost 2, with 13 bases in between. The CDR3 runs 14 residues. The CDR3 DNA reads TGTGCCAGCAGCCCGTCCTGGGGGGCCTACGAGCAGTACGTC. It is translated as CASSPSWGAYEQYV.

V gene TRBV5-8 combines with J gene TRBJ1-2; 7 bases fit TRBD1. The CDR3 is made up of 13 amino acids. V was pared by 3 bases and J by 5 bases, with 4 bases of the junction left unmatched. Germline V lookup: CDR1 SGHTS, CDR2 YDEGEE. The DNA for the CDR3 is TGTGCCAGCAGCTGTGACAGGGCGTATGGCTACACCTTC. It yields the protein CASSCDRAYGYTF.